This T cell receptor beta chain stems from a study of T cell responses to AZD1222 COVID-19 vaccine (dated by TCRdb to the early 2020s). The study in broad terms: AZD1222 recipients with second doses at about 4 weeks or about 12 weeks were pooled, because spike-specific TCR depth and breadth did not differ between schedules. A total of under 250 trial participants underwent TCR sequencing, of whom roughly 210 had received two doses of AZD1222 and some 26 had received two doses of the MenACWY control vaccine. Trial participants were enrolled into age subgroups of 18-55, 56-69 and 70-plus years, which contained about 150, 27 and 61 TCR-sequenced participants, respectively. The study at large found these results: Only five or six AZD1222 recipients were SARS-CoV-2 seropositive at baseline, limiting conclusions about previously exposed vaccinees. Participants were mostly white British, with more females than males. The authors suggested clonal diversity may have been underestimated. In the small 56-69-year group, the increase in depth fell short of significance, most likely because of low power. The whole spike protein was spanned by vaccine-associated CD4 TCRs, and dominant responses were seen in regions 160-218 and 743-854. Spike-specific TCR breadth and depth rose significantly after two AZD1222 doses compared with day 0 and with MenACWY recipients. Nearly half of unique spike-specific TCRs reportedly recognized epitopes outside regions mutated in the B.1.351 and B.1.1.7 variants. Because no samples from the day 14 peak response were available, repertoires could be characterized only after the peak T cell response.

CDR1 and CDR2 were assigned from the germline V gene as MGHDK and SYGVNS. After removal of 1 base from V and 2 bases from J, the junction retains 7 bases not matched to a gene. Including cysteine and phenylalanine, the CDR3 has 16 amino acids. This entry keeps only the CDR3 DNA: 48 bases, framed from base 1. Of note for this clone: Its antigen has not been determined. The sample holds no much larger clone one base away, and base qualities are not on file.

The CDR3 regions of human TCRbeta chains were analyzed by immunosequencing. In the authors' own workflow: Repertoire TCRs were checked for matches against a reference library of SARS-CoV-2-specific TCRs that had been generated using the MIRA antigen-specificity platform. Breadth was defined as the fraction of unique TCRs that were SARS-CoV-2-associated. Depth was defined as the fraction of total T cells that were SARS-CoV-2-associated. Each spike-specific TCR was assigned to its reactive spike region and to a CD4 or CD8 class using the MIRA data. Log10-transformed breadth and depth values were compared by one-way ANOVA with Sidak's multiple comparisons tests. The table was pulled from immuneACCESS by TCRdb, which kept in-frame rearrangements only. Such tables lose some clones; where checked, under half of the loss comes from unresolved V genes, and the rest has no known cause. That table supplies the V and J calls and clone size; D and trimming were determined from the DNA. This sample lists over 120,000 clones; about 93% were detected once. 7.5% to 9.5% of the sample belongs to the ten largest clones.

The time point label for this specimen denotes: baseline before first vaccination. Samples from vaccinated people were obtained from the UK trials COV001 and COV002, which included a single-blind randomized controlled phase 2/3 trial of AZD1222 (ChAdOx1 nCoV-19) in healthy adults. For TCRbeta chain sequencing, PBMC samples were collected from trial participants at day 0 and at day 28 after the second dose. The receptor's source is an adult in good health. Sequenced here: peripheral blood, sampled on day 0 of AZD1222 vaccination. Here the chain combines TRBV25-1 and TRBJ1-1; 7 nucleotides in the junction match TRBD1. The DNA reads as follows: TGTGCCAGCAGTGAATTCGGACAGGCTAGCAACACTGAAGCTTTCTTT. It is translated as CASSEFGQASNTEAFF.